This T cell receptor beta chain was captured by sequencing in a study of OX40 agonist ivuxolimab in advanced cancers. In terms of the full investigation: The costimulatory receptor OX40 (CD134) was targeted by ivuxolimab, a fully human IgG2 agonistic monoclonal antibody. Intravenous ivuxolimab was administered to patients every 2 weeks at six dose levels: 0.01, 0.1, 0.3, 1.5, 3 and 10 mg/kg. Of the approximately 53 patients in dose escalation, about 20 had hepatocellular carcinoma, roughly 15 had melanoma, 9 had renal cell carcinoma and 9 had head and neck cancer. Prior anti-PD-1, anti-PD-L1 or anti-CTLA-4 therapy was permitted, and checkpoint inhibitors had been received by less than 45% of dose-escalation patients. Peripheral TCRbeta sequencing aimed to test whether ivuxolimab altered TCR sequence diversity and caused clonal T-cell expansion. Partial responses were achieved by three dose-escalation patients, of whom one had hepatocellular carcinoma and two had cutaneous melanoma. The paper covers the monotherapy dose-escalation part of the phase I ivuxolimab trial, which included N of about 56 patients. In the dose-escalation cohort, 65% to 85% of patients were male, and the mean age was 60 years with a range of roughly 20 to 85. General study outcomes and caveats: Low levels of normalized T-cell clonal expansion were also seen in some patients who did not respond. At doses from 0.1 to 3.0 mg/kg, clonal expansion was seen in both CD4+ and CD8+ blood T cells between baseline and week 6. In partial responders in the 0.1-3.0 mg/kg groups, normalized peripheral clonal expansion was found to be among the lowest, especially among CD8+ T cells. Antigen specificity was not determined for the clonally expanded peripheral T cells. After ivuxolimab, expanded clones were on average more numerous among CD8+ T cells than among CD4+ T cells.

The trial excluded patients who had a history of autoimmune disease or who were on systemic immunosuppression. Peripheral blood for TCR sequencing was collected from all dose cohorts at baseline, on cycle 4 day 1, and on cycle 7 day 1. The samples were drawn from a first-in-human, open-label, multicenter phase I dose-escalation trial of ivuxolimab. The trial enrolled adults with locally advanced or metastatic head and neck squamous cell, hepatocellular, melanoma or renal cell carcinoma. CD4+ and CD8+ T cells were sorted separately from peripheral blood before TCR sequencing. At the junction V is shortened by 5 bases and J by 0 bases, with 5 bases in between. Including cysteine and phenylalanine, the CDR3 has 13 amino acids. Just CDR3 DNA is preserved here, 39 bases in frame from base 1. Based on the germline V gene (reference sequence), the CDR1 and CDR2 sequences are LNHDA and SQIVND. Points on this clone: This clone's antigen is unknown. No much larger clonotype is one base removed from it; base qualities were not supplied.

For sequencing of the TCRbeta CDR3 region, genomic DNA was extracted from the sorted cells. The immunoSEQ Assay was used to sequence the TCRbeta CDR3 regions. TCRdb's version of the immuneACCESS table is confined to in-frame rearrangements and falls short of the full clone set. An unresolved V gene accounts for under half of the shortfall where checked; the remainder is of unknown origin. This sample gives 50,000 to 75,000 clones in total; 75% to 85% of them show up just once. Approximately 1.1% of the sample lies in the top ten. This receptor chain uses TRBV19 and TRBJ2-4; the D gene is not confidently resolved. This specimen was CD4+ or CD8+ T cells sorted from blood, taken in a trial of the OX40 agonist ivuxolimab. This TCR derives from an adult with an advanced solid tumor such as melanoma, head and neck, liver or kidney cancer. In nucleotides, the sequence is TGTGCCAGTAGTTTGCTAGCCAAAAACATTCAGTACTTC. This translates into CASSLLAKNIQYF.